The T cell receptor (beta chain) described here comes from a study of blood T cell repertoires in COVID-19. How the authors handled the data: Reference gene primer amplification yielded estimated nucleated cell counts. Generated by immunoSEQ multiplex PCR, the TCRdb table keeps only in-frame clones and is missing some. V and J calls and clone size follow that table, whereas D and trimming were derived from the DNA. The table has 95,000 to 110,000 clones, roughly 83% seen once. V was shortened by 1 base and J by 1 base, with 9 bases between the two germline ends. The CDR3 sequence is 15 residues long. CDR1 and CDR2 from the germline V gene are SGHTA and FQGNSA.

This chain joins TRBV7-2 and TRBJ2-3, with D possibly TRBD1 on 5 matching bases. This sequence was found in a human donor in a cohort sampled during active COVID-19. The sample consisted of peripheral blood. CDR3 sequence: CASSLVQGGTDTQYF. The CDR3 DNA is TGTGCCAGCAGCTTAGTCCAGGGCGGCACAGATACGCAGTATTTT.